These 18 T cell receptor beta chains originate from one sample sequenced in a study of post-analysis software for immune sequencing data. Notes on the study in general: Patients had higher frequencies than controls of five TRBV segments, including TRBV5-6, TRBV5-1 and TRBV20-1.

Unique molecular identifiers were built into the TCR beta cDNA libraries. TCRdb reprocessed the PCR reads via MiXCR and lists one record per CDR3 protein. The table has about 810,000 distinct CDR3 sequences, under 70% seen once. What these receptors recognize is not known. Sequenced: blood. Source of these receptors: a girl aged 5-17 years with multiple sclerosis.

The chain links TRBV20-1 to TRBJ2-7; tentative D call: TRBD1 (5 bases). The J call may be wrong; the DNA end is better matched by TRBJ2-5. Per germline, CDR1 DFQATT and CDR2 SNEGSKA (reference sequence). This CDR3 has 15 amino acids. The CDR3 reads CSARATMDTSKTQYF. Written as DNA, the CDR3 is TGCAGTGCTAGAGCTACAATGGACACCAGCAAGACCCAGTACTTC.

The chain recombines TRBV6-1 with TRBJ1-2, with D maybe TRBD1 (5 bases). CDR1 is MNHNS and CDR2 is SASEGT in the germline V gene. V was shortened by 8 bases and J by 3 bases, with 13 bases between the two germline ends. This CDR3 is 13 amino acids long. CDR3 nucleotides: TGTGCCAGCGGAACCGACAGCTACTATGGCTACACCTTC. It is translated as CASGTDSYYGYTF.

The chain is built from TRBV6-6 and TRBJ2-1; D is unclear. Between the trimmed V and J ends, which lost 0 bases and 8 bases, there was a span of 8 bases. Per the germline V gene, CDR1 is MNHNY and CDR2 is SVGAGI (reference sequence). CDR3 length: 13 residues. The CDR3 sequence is CASSYSNCDEQFF. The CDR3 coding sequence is TGTGCCAGCAGTTACTCGAATTGCGATGAGCAGTTCTTC.

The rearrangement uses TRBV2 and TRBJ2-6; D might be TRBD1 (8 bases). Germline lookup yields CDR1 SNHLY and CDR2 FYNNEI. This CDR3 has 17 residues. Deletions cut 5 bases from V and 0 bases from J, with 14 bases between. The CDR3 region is CASSPQGGHSGANVLTF. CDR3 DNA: TGTGCCAGCAGTCCACAGGGGGGGCACTCTGGGGCCAACGTCCTGACTTTC.

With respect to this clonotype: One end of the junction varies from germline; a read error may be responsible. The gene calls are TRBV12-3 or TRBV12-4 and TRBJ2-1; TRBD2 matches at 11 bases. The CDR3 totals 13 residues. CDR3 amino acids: CASSVAGGPGQFF. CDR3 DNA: TGTGCCAGCAGTGTAGCGGGAGGGCCGGGGCAGTTCTTC.

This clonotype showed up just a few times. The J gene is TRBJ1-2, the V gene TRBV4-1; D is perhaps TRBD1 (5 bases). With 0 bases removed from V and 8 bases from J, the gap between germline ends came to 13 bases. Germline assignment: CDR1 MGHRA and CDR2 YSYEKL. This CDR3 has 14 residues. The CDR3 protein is CASSQEGGQGGYTF. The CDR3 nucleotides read TGCGCCAGCAGCCAAGAGGGAGGACAAGGGGGCTACACCTTC.

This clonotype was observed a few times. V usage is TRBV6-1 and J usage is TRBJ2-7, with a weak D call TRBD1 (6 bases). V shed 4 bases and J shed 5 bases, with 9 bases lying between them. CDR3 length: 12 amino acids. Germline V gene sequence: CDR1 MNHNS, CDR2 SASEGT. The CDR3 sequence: CASSARQDEQYF. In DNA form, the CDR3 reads TGTGCCAGCAGTGCGAGACAGGACGAGCAGTACTTC.

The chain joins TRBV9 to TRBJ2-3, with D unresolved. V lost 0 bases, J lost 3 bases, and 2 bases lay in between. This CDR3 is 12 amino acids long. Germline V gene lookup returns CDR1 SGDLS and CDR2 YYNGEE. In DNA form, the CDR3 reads TGTGCCAGCAGCGTAGATACAGATACGCAGTATTTT. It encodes CASSVDTDTQYF.

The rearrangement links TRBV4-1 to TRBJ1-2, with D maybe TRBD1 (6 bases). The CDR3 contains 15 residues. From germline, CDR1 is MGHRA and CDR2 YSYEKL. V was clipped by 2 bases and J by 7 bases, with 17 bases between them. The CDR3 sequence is CASSQPGQRPSGYTF. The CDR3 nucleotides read TGCGCCAGCAGCCAACCGGGACAACGACCATCTGGCTACACCTTC.

CDR3 in DNA: TGTGCCAGCAGTTTATCGTGGCAGTCCGGCCATGAGCAGTACTTC. Translated, it gives CASSLSWQSGHEQYF. The chain carries TRBV27 and TRBJ2-7; D not resolved. The CDR3 loop spans 15 amino acids. The V and J ends lost 0 bases and 7 bases respectively, with 16 bases between them. The V gene's germline CDR1 is MNHEY and CDR2 SMNVEV (reference sequence).

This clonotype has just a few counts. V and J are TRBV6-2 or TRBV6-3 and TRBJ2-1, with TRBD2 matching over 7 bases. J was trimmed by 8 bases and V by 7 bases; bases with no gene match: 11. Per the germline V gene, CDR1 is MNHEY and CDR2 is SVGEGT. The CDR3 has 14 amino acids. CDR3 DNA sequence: TGTGCCAGCACCCCGGCGGCGGGGGTCCATGAGCAGTTCTTC. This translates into CASTPAAGVHEQFF.

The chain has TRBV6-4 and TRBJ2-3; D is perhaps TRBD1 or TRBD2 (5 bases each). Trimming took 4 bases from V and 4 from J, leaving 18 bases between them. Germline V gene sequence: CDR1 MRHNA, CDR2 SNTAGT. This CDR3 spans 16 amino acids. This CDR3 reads CASSAGPGRWPDTQYF. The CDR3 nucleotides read TGTGCCAGCAGTGCAGGACCGGGACGGTGGCCAGATACGCAGTATTTT.

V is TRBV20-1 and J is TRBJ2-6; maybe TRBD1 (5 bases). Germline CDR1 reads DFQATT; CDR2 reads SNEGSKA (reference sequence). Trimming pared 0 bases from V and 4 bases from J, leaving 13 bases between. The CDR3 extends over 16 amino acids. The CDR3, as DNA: TGCAGTGCTAGAGATACCCCAGGGCGCGGGGCCAACGTCCTGACTTTC. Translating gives CSARDTPGRGANVLTF.

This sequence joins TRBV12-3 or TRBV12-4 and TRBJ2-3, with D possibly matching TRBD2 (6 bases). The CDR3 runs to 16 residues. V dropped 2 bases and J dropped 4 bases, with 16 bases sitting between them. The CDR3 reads CASSLSRVGGADTQYF. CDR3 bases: TGTGCCAGCAGTTTAAGCCGTGTGGGGGGAGCAGATACGCAGTATTTT.

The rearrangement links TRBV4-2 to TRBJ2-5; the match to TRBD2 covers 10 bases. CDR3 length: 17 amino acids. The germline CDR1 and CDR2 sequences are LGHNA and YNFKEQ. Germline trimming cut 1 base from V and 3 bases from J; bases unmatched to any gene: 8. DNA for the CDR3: TGTGCCAGCAGCCAAGGGGTCCTAGCGGGGGAAGAAGAGACCCAGTACTTC. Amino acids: CASSQGVLAGEEETQYF.

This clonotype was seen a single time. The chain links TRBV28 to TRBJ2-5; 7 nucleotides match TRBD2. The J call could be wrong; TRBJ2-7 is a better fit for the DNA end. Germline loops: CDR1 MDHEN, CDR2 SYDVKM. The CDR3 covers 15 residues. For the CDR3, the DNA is TGTGCCAGCAACCTGGGGGGGACGAGACTGTACGAGCAGTACTTC. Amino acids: CASNLGGTRLYEQYF.

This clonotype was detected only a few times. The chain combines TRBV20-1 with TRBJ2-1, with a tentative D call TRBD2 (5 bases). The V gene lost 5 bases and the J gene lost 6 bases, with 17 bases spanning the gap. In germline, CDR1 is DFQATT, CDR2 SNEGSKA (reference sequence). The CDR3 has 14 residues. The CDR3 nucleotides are TGCAGTGCTCCTACCCCGGGCCGGGGCAATGAGCAGTTCTTC. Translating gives CSAPTPGRGNEQFF.

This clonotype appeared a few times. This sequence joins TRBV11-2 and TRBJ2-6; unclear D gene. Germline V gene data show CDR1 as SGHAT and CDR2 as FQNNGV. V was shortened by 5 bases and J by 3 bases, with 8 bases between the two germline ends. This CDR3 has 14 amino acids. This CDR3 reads CASSRLGGANVLTF. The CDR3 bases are TGTGCCAGCAGCCGCCTTGGTGGGGCCAACGTCCTGACTTTC.